These 13 T cell receptor beta chains were sequenced from one sample in a study of T-cell memory formation after mild COVID-19. Using its own MiXCR run on the 5' RACE reads, TCRdb lists one record per CDR3 protein. The table lists approximately 100,000 distinct CDR3 sequences, 15% to 20% of them singletons. The source material was PBMCs or a T cell subset sorted from them (not recorded which). The receptors were gathered from an adult woman who had mild COVID-19 (a few samples of this study predate the infection). Cell type and time point are not known.

This clonotype was seen only a few times. The CDR3 region is CSATGTAEPQHF. The CDR3 DNA reads TGCAGTGCTACCGGGACAGCGGAGCCCCAGCATTTT. The V call is TRBV20-1, the J call TRBJ1-5; TRBD1 matches 7 bases. J gave up 8 bases and V 4 bases, and 5 bases lay outside the gene matches. This CDR3 is built from 12 residues. Germline CDR1 reads DFQATT; CDR2 reads SNEGSKA (reference sequence).

The V gene is TRBV11-3, the J gene TRBJ2-7, with TRBD1 matching over 7 bases. The CDR3 runs to 14 residues. Trimming at V came to 5 bases and at J to 3 bases, leaving 7 bases not matched to a gene. Germline values: CDR1 SGHNT, CDR2 YENEEA. In nucleotides, the CDR3 is TGTGCCAGCAGCCTAGGGACAGTCTACTACGAGCAGTACTTC. Translating it yields CASSLGTVYYEQYF. Full variable domain (rest looked up from reference TRBV11-3 and TRBJ2-7): EAGVVQSPRYKIIEKKQPVAFWCNPISGHNTLYWYLQNLGQGPELLIRYENEEAVDDSQLPKDRFSAERLKGVDSTLKIQPAELGDSAVYLCASSLGTVYYEQYFGPGTRLTVT.

The chain has TRBV7-9 and TRBJ1-5; maybe TRBD1 (5 bases). V lost 5 bases and J lost 7, with 9 bases in between. CDR3 length: 12 residues. Germline values: CDR1 SEHNR, CDR2 FQNEAQ (reference sequence). In DNA, the CDR3 is TGTGCCAGCAGCCCAGGGTACCAGCCCCAGCATTTT. It translates to CASSPGYQPQHF.

The table lists this clonotype with many counts. The chain joins TRBV27 to TRBJ2-5, with D perhaps given as TRBD1 or TRBD2 (5 bases each). The germline gives CDR1 MNHEY, CDR2 SMNVEV (reference sequence). This CDR3 spans 14 amino acids. Between the trimmed V and J ends, which lost 2 bases and 1 base, there was a span of 8 bases. CDR3 nucleotides: TGTGCCAGCAGTTTAGCGAGGGGCCAAGAGACCCAGTACTTC. This gives the protein CASSLARGQETQYF.

This clonotype showed up just a few times. The chain carries TRBV29-1 and TRBJ2-3, with a tentative D call TRBD2 (6 bases). The V gene's germline CDR1 is SQVTM and CDR2 ANQGSEA. The CDR3 has 13 residues. Trimming pared 3 bases from V and 4 bases from J, leaving 11 bases between. This CDR3 is CSVEWGDADTQYF. The CDR3 coding sequence is TGCAGCGTTGAGTGGGGGGACGCAGATACGCAGTATTTT.

This clonotype came up many times. The chain uses TRBV4-1 and TRBJ2-7, with TRBD2 matching 11 bases. This CDR3 comprises 15 residues. Germline V CDR1 and CDR2: MGHRA, YSYEKL. The V gene end was trimmed by 0 bases and the J gene end by 2 bases; junction bases not matched to a gene: 0. CDR3 region: CASSQDSGGAYEQYF. The CDR3 DNA is TGCGCCAGCAGCCAAGATAGCGGGGGGGCCTACGAGCAGTACTTC.

The chain recombines TRBV27 with TRBJ1-5; D unclear. The germline CDR1 and CDR2 sequences are MNHEY and SMNVEV (reference sequence). The CDR3 contains 13 residues. V was clipped by 9 bases and J by 1 base, with 10 bases between them. CDR3 sequence reads: CASGVTSNQPQHF. CDR3 coding DNA: TGTGCCAGTGGCGTGACAAGCAATCAGCCCCAGCATTTT.

This clonotype was seen more than once but under ten times. This chain connects TRBV4-3 to TRBJ1-1, with a weak D call TRBD1 (6 bases). Germline V gene lookup returns CDR1 LGHNA and CDR2 YSLEER. The germline V and J ends were trimmed by 1 base and 8 bases, with 20 bases remaining between them. The CDR3 has 16 residues. The CDR3: CASSQGEGEGGTEAFF. CDR3 bases: TGCGCCAGCAGCCAAGGAGAAGGAGAAGGGGGTACCGAAGCTTTCTTT.

The chain couples TRBV4-1 to TRBJ2-7; maybe TRBD2 (5 bases). Germline CDR1 and CDR2: MGHRA and YSYEKL. Trimming took off 3 bases at V and 1 base at J, with 10 bases between the two ends. The CDR3 covers 14 residues. DNA of the CDR3: TGCGCCAGCAGCCAGTCGACGGGATCCTACGAGCAGTACTTC. Its translation is CASSQSTGSYEQYF.

There are a few counts of this clonotype. This chain connects TRBV7-3 to TRBJ2-2; D is undetermined. This CDR3 has 14 amino acids. Germline assignment: CDR1 SGHTA and CDR2 FQGTGA. The V gene lost 2 bases and the J gene lost 6 bases, with 10 bases spanning the gap. The CDR3 DNA reads TGTGCCAGCAGCTTACATGTAGGAGCCGGGGAGCTGTTTTTT. Translation gives CASSLHVGAGELFF. The entire variable domain, with the rest obtained from reference TRBV7-3 and TRBJ2-2, is as follows: GAGVSQTPSNKVTEKGKYVELRCDPISGHTALYWYRQSLGQGPEFLIYFQGTGAADDSGLPNDRFFAVRPEGSVSTLKIQRTERGDSAVYLCASSLHVGAGELFFGEGSRLTVL.

This clonotype was recorded a few times. This chain uses TRBV12-3 or TRBV12-4 with TRBJ1-3; D is possibly TRBD1 (5 bases). V was pared by 2 bases and J by 4 bases, with 12 bases between. The CDR3 has 15 amino acids. The CDR3 region has the DNA TGTGCCAGCAGTTTATGGGCAGGGCCCGGAAACACCATATATTTT. The encoded protein is CASSLWAGPGNTIYF.

This chain links TRBV29-1 with TRBJ2-1; 10 bases agree with TRBD2. Germline lookup yields CDR1 SQVTM and CDR2 ANQGSEA. Trimming took 5 bases from V and 8 from J; bases not matched to a gene: 12. This CDR3 contains 15 residues. Written as DNA, the CDR3 is TGCAGCGTTAGCGGGGGGGAAAAAGCGAGCCATGAGCAGTTCTTC. It specifies CSVSGGEKASHEQFF.

This clonotype has only a few counts. V gene TRBV20-1 combines with J gene TRBJ1-2; 7 bases fit TRBD1. V shed 3 bases and J 11 bases; nucleotides not matched to a gene: 6. This CDR3 contains 11 residues. Germline V CDR1 and CDR2: DFQATT, SNEGSKA (reference sequence). The CDR3 DNA is TGCAGTGCTAGGGGACAGTACGTTTACACCTTC. Amino acids: CSARGQYVYTF.